Given below is one T cell receptor (beta chain) in context. V dropped 3 bases and J dropped 14; count of bases not matched to a gene: 10. From germline, CDR1 is SGDLS and CDR2 YYNGEE. The CDR3 is made up of 14 amino acids. The data stem from a study of blood T cell repertoires in COVID-19. The wider study: There were acute and convalescent COVID-19 samples, and they came from the United States, Italy and Spain.

As originally analysed: From reference gene primer amplification, estimates of nucleated cell counts were derived. This table comes from immunoSEQ multiplex PCR, and its TCRdb copy is limited to in-frame clones, with some not included. D and trimming were read from the DNA, whereas the V and J calls and clone size are those reported in that table. The top ten hold less than 8.5% of the sample, which has around 250,000 clones, around 87% seen once. The V and J genes are TRBV9 and TRBJ1-6, with 8 bases aligning to TRBD1. Sequencing was carried out using peripheral blood. The sequence derives from an older woman with active or convalescent COVID-19. The CDR3 DNA follows: TGTGCCAGCAGCGCCTCCGACAGGGGAACGACCCTCCACTTT. This translates into CASSASDRGTTLHF.